This T cell receptor (beta chain) was documented in a study of OX40 agonist ivuxolimab in advanced cancers. Study context: Three patients had partial responses: one hepatocellular carcinoma, two cutaneous melanoma.

Whole-study results and caveats: On average, CD8+ T cells showed a greater number of expanded clones than CD4+. Some patients without response likewise showed low normalized clonal expansion.

This clone has only a few counts. Antigen: not known. Germline V CDR1 and CDR2: PRHDT, FYEKMQ (reference sequence). CDR3 length equals 16 residues. Between the trimmed V and J ends, which lost 0 bases and 8 bases, there was a span of 17 bases. Assay used: immunoSEQ multiplex PCR; TCRdb lists only in-frame clones, some missing. This table has about 22,000 clones, 70% to 90% appearing once. Sequenced here: CD4+ or CD8+ T cells sorted from blood, sampled in a trial of the OX40 agonist ivuxolimab. The TCR sequence derives from an adult with an advanced solid tumor such as melanoma, head and neck, liver or kidney cancer. V is TRBV13 and J is TRBJ2-1, with D tentatively TRBD2 (5 bases). CDR3 residues: CASSLGAGIGMDEQFF. The CDR3 DNA follows: TGTGCCAGCAGCTTAGGTGCCGGGATTGGTATGGATGAGCAGTTCTTC.